A selection of T cell receptor beta chains follows, all from one sample in a study of blood T cell repertoires in COVID-19. Sequencing was performed with immunoSEQ multiplex PCR; in TCRdb, only in-frame clones are kept and a portion is missing. The data show hundreds of thousands of clones, 88% seen once. The material sequenced was PBMCs or T cells enriched from blood (not recorded which). These receptors all come from a woman aged 45-60 years who had recovered from COVID-19. CDR3s include the opening cysteine and the closing phenylalanine or tryptophan. D genes are given only for firm matches. Part of the rows lack a size; the others show once, few, many or a class for expanded clones.

D,V,size,J,DNA,CDR3
.,TRBV7-2,once,TRBJ2-1,TGTGCCAGCAGCTTGAGATCCGGGACACGGAGCTCCTACAATGAGCAGTTCTTC,CASSLRSGTRSSYNEQFF
.,TRBV13,.,TRBJ2-5,TGTGCCAGCAGCCTTCGACTATACCAAGAGACCCAGTACTTC,CASSLRLYQETQYF
TRBD2,TRBV7-2,.,TRBJ2-3,TGTGCCAGCAGCCCGGGACTAAACACAGATACGCAGTATTTT,CASSPGLNTDTQYF
.,TRBV15,.,TRBJ1-5,TGTGCCACCAGCAGAGGCAATTCAGGGGTGGATCAGCCCCAGCATTTT,CATSRGNSGVDQPQHF
.,TRBV7-2,.,TRBJ2-1,TGTGCCAGCAGCTTAGCCCCGGGTGTGGGCAATGAGCAGTTCTTC,CASSLAPGVGNEQFF
TRBD1,TRBV5-1,.,TRBJ1-1,TGCGCCAGCAGCTTGGGAGGGACAGGTCAAAAAGCTTTCTTT,CASSLGGTGQKAFF
TRBD1,TRBV3-1/TRBV3-2,.,TRBJ2-5,TGTGCCAGCAGCTTAACAGGGGTGCAGGAGACCCAGTACTTC,CASSLTGVQETQYF
TRBD1,TRBV28,.,TRBJ1-1,TGTGCCAGCAGTATCCTCCCGGGACAGGGGAGCACTGAAGCTTTCTTT,CASSILPGQGSTEAFF
TRBD2,TRBV5-8,.,TRBJ2-3,TGTGCCAGCAGCCATAGCGGGGGAAGCACAGATACGCAGTATTTT,CASSHSGGSTDTQYF
TRBD1,TRBV7-8,.,TRBJ2-7,TGTGCCAGCAGCTTAATCGGACAGGGTTCCCGCGAGCAGTACTTC,CASSLIGQGSREQYF
.,TRBV27,.,TRBJ1-5,TGTGCCAGCAGCACACAGGGTAGAGGGGATCAGCCCCAGCATTTT,CASSTQGRGDQPQHF
TRBD1,TRBV5-1,.,TRBJ1-3,TGCGCCAGCAGCTTACCGGGACAGTCCTCTGGAAACACCATATATTTT,CASSLPGQSSGNTIYF
TRBD1,TRBV19,.,TRBJ2-5,TGTGCCAGTAGTCACCGGGACAGCCAAGAGACCCAGTACTTC,CASSHRDSQETQYF
TRBD2,TRBV29-1,once,TRBJ2-7,TGCAGCGTTAAAGCGGGAGGCCCCTACGAGCAGTACTTC,CSVKAGGPYEQYF
.,TRBV30,few,TRBJ1-5,TGTGCCTGGAGTCTGCAGGGCGAATATAGCAATCAGCCCCAGCATTTT,CAWSLQGEYSNQPQHF
.,TRBV28,few,TRBJ1-3,TGTGCCAGCAGCTCCGGACAGACCTCTGGAAACACCATATATTTT,CASSSGQTSGNTIYF
TRBD2,TRBV7-8,.,TRBJ2-1,TGTGCCAGCAGCACCCGACTAGCGGGAGGAGCTGAGCAGTTCTTC,CASSTRLAGGAEQFF
TRBD1,TRBV3-1/TRBV3-2,.,TRBJ2-7,TGTGCCAGCAGCACGACAGGGGGGATCTACGAGCAGTACTTC,CASSTTGGIYEQYF
TRBD1,TRBV9,few,TRBJ1-2,TGTGCCAGCAGCGCAACTGGAAGACAGGGCTATGGCTACACCTTC,CASSATGRQGYGYTF
TRBD1,TRBV5-1,once,TRBJ1-1,TGCGCCAGCAGCTTGAGTCAGGGGGCGCGCACTGAAGCTTTCTTT,CASSLSQGARTEAFF
TRBD2,TRBV29-1,.,TRBJ2-1,TGCAGCGCACGGACTAGCGGGAGTCCGGATGAGCAGTTCTTC,CSARTSGSPDEQFF
TRBD1,TRBV10-3,.,TRBJ1-2,TGTGCCATCAATGCCGACAGGGACAACTATGGCTACACCTTC,CAINADRDNYGYTF
TRBD1,TRBV28,.,TRBJ1-1,TGTGCCAGCAGCCTCGACAGGGTGAACACTGAAGCTTTCTTT,CASSLDRVNTEAFF
.,TRBV7-3,.,TRBJ2-5,TGTGCCAGCAGCTTATTGGTCGGAGCCCAAGAGACCCAGTACTTC,CASSLLVGAQETQYF
.,TRBV5-4,.,TRBJ1-4,TGTGCCAGCAGCTTACAGGGTCAGAATGAAAAACTGTTTTTT,CASSLQGQNEKLFF
TRBD2,TRBV7-3,.,TRBJ2-5,TGTGCCAGCAGCGAAACCCCCAGCGGGAGAGAGACCCAGTACTTC,CASSETPSGRETQYF
TRBD1,TRBV18,.,TRBJ2-2,TGTGCCAGCTCACCTACAGGACAGGGTCCCTCCGGGGAGCTGTTTTTT,CASSPTGQGPSGELFF
TRBD2,TRBV7-9,.,TRBJ2-1,TGTGCCAGCAGCTTAGTGGCTAGCGGGACTTACAATGAGCAGTTCTTC,CASSLVASGTYNEQFF
TRBD1,TRBV10-3,.,TRBJ2-6,TGTGCCATCAGTCGTGGGACAGGTGGCTCTGGGGCCAACGTCCTGACTTTC,CAISRGTGGSGANVLTF
.,TRBV2,.,TRBJ1-6,TGTGCCAGCAGTGAAGAAGGCTTAGGCGGTTCACCCCTCCACTTT,CASSEEGLGGSPLHF
.,TRBV19,once,TRBJ1-6,TGTGCCAGTAGTATCGGGACACATTCACCCCTCCACTTT,CASSIGTHSPLHF
.,TRBV10-2,.,TRBJ2-7,TGCGCCAGCAGTGACCTCGGACTTTACTACGAGCAGTACTTC,CASSDLGLYYEQYF
.,TRBV29-1,.,TRBJ1-2,TGCAGCGTTGAAGAAAGGGGCAGGGCTAACTATGGCTACACCTTC,CSVEERGRANYGYTF
.,TRBV11-3,once,TRBJ2-1,TGTGCCAGCAGCTTAATGGCGGGACAGTACAATGAGCAGTTCTTC,CASSLMAGQYNEQFF
TRBD1,TRBV7-2,.,TRBJ1-2,TGTGCCAGCAGCAAGGGACAGTCTAACTATGGCTACACCTTC,CASSKGQSNYGYTF
TRBD1,TRBV30,.,TRBJ1-4,TGTGCCTGGAGTATGGGACAGGGGAAGGAACTGTTTTTT,CAWSMGQGKELFF
TRBD1,TRBV28,.,TRBJ1-4,TGTGCCAGCAGGAGGGGACAGGCTAATGAAAAACTGTTTTTT,CASRRGQANEKLFF